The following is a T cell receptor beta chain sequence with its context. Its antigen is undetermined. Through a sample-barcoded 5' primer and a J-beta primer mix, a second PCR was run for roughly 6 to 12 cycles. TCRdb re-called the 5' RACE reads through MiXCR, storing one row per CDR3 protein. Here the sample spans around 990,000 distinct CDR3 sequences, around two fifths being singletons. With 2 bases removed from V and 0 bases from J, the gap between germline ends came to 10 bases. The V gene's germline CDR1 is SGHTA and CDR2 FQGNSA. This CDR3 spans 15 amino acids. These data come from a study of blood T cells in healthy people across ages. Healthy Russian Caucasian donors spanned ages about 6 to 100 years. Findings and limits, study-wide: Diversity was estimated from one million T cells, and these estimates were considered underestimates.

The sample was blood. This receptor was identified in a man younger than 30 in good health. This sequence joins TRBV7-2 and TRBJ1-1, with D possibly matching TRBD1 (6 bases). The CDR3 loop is CASSLQGSMNTEAFF. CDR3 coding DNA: TGTGCCAGCAGCTTACAGGGGTCCATGAACACTGAAGCTTTCTTT.